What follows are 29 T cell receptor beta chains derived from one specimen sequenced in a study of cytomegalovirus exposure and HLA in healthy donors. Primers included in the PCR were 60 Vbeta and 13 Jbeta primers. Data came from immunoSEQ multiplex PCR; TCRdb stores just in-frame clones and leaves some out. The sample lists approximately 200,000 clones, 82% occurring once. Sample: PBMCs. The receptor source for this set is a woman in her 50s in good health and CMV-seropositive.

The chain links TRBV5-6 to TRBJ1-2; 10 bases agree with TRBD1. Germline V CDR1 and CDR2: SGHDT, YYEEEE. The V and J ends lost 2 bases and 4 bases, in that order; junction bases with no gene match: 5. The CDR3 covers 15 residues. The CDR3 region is CASSLPGQGPYGYTF. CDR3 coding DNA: TGTGCCAGCAGCTTACCGGGACAGGGGCCCTATGGCTACACCTTC.

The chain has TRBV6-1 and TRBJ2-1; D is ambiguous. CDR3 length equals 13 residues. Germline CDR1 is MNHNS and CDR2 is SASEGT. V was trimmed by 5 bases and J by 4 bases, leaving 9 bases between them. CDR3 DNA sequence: TGTGCCAGCAGTTCCCCAGTGTACAATGAGCAGTTCTTC. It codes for CASSSPVYNEQFF.

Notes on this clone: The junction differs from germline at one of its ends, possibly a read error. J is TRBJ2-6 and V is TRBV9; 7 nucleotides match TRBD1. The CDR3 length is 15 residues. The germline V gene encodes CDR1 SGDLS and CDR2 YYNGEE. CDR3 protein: CASSGDRAGANGLTF. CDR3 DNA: TGTGCCAGCAGCGGAGACAGGGCTGGGGCCAACGGCCTGACTTTC.

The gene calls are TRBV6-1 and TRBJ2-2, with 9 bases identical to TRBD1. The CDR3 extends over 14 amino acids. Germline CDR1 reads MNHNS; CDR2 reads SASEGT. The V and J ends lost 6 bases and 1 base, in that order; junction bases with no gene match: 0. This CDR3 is CASRGQGNTGELFF. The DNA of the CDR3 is TGTGCCAGCAGGGGACAGGGGAACACCGGGGAGCTGTTTTTT.

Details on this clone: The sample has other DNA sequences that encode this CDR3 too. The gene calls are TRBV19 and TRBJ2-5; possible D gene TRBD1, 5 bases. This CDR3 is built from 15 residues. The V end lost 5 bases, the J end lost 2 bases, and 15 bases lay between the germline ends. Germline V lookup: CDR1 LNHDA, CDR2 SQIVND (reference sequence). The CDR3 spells CASSRLQGPQETQYF. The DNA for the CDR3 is TGTGCCAGTAGTCGGCTCCAGGGCCCGCAAGAGACCCAGTACTTC. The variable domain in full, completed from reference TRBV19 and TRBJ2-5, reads DGGITQSPKYLFRKEGQNVTLSCEQNLNHDAMYWYRQDPGQGLRLIYYSQIVNDFQKGDIAEGYSVSREKKESFPLTVTSAQKNPTAFYLCASSRLQGPQETQYFGPGTRLLVL.

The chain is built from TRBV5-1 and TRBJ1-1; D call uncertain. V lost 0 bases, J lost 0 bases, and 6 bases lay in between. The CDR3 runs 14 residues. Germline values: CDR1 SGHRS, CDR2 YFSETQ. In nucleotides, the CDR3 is TGCGCCAGCAGCTTGGAACACCTGAACACTGAAGCTTTCTTT. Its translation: CASSLEHLNTEAFF.

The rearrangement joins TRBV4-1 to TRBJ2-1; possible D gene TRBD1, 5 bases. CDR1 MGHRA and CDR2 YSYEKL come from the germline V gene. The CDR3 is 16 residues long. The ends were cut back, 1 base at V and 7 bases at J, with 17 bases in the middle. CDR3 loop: CASSQGGDAGINEQFF. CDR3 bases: TGCGCCAGCAGCCAAGGGGGTGATGCAGGGATAAATGAGCAGTTCTTC.

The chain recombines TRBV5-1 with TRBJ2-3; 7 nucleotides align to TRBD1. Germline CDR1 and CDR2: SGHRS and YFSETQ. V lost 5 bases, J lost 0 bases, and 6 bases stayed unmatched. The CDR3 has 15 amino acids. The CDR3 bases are TGCGCCAGCAGGGCCACAGGGGACAGCACAGATACGCAGTATTTT. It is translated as CASRATGDSTDTQYF. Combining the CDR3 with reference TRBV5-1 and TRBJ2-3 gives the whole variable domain KAGVTQTPRYLIKTRGQQVTLSCSPISGHRSVSWYQQTPGQGLQFLFEYFSETQRNKGNFPGRFSGRQFSNSRSEMNVSTLELGDSALYLCASRATGDSTDTQYFGPGTRLTVL.

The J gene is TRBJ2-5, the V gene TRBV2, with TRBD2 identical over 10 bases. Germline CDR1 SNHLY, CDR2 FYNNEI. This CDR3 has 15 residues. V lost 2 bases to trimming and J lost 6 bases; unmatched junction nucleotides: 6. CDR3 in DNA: TGTGCCAGCAGTGAACGTAGCGGGGGGAGGAAGACCCAGTACTTC. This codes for CASSERSGGRKTQYF.

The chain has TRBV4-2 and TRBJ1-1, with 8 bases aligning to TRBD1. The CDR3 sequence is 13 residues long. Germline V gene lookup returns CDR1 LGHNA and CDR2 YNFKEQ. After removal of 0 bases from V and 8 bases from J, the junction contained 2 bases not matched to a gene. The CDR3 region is CASSQDRDREAFF. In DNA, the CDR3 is TGTGCCAGCAGCCAAGACAGGGACAGGGAAGCTTTCTTT.

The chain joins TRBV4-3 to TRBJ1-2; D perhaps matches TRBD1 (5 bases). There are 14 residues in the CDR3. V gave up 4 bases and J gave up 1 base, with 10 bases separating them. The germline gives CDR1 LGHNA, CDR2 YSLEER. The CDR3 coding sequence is TGCGCCAGCAGCCCCAACGGGGGTAACTATGGCTACACCTTC. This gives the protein CASSPNGGNYGYTF.

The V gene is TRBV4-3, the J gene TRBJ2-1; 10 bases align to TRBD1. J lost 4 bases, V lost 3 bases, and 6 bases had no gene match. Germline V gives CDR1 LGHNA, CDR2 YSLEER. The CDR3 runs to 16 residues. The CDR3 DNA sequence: TGCGCCAGCAGCCACACACCGGGACAGGGGTACAATGAGCAGTTCTTC. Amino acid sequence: CASSHTPGQGYNEQFF.

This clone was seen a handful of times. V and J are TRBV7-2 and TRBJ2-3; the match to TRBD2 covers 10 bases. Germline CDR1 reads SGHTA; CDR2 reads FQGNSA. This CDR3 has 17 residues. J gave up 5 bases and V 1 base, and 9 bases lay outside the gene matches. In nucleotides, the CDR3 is TGTGCCAGCAGCTTAGGGGTAGCGGGGGGACCGCTAGATACGCAGTATTTT. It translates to CASSLGVAGGPLDTQYF. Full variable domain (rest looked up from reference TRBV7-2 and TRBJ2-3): GAGVSQSPSNKVTEKGKDVELRCDPISGHTALYWYRQSLGQGLEFLIYFQGNSAPDKSGLPSDRFSAERTGGSVSTLTIQRTQQEDSAVYLCASSLGVAGGPLDTQYFGPGTRLTVL.

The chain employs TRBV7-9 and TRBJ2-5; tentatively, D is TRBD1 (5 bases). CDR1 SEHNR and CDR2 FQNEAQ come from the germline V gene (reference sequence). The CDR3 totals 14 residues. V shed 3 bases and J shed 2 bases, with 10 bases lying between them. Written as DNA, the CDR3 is TGTGCCAGCAGCTTGGGCAGGGATCAAGAGACCCAGTACTTC. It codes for CASSLGRDQETQYF. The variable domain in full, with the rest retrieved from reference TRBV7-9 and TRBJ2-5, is DTGVSQNPRHKITKRGQNVTFRCDPISEHNRLYWYRQTLGQGPEFLTYFQNEAQLEKSRLLSDRFSAERPKGSFSTLEIQRTEQGDSAMYLCASSLGRDQETQYFGPGTRLLVL.

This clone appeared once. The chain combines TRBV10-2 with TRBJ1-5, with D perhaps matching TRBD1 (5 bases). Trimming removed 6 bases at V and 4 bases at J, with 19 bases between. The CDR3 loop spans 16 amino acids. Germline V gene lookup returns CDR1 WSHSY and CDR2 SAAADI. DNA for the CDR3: TGCGCCAGCAGCTCCTCCCGAGACAGAAGAAATCAGCCCCAGCATTTT. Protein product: CASSSSRDRRNQPQHF.

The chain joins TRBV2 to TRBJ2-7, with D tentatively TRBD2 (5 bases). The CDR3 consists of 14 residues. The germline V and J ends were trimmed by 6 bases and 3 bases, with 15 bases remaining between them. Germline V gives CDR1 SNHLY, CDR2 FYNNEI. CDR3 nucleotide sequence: TGTGCCAGCAGAAAAAAACCGGGGTACTACGAGCAGTACTTC. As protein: CASRKKPGYYEQYF.

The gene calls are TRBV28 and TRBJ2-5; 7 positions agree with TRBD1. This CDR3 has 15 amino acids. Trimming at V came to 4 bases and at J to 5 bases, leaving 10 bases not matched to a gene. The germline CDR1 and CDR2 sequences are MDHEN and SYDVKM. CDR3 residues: CASSSYRGMVETQYF. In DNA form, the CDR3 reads TGTGCCAGCAGTTCCTACAGGGGAATGGTTGAGACCCAGTACTTC.

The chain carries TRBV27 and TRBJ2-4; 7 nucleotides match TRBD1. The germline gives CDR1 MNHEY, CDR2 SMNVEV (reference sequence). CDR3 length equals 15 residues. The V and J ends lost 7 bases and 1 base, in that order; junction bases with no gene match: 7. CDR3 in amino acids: CASTALTGAKNIQYF. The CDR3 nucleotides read TGTGCCAGCACAGCACTGACAGGGGCCAAAAACATTCAGTACTTC.

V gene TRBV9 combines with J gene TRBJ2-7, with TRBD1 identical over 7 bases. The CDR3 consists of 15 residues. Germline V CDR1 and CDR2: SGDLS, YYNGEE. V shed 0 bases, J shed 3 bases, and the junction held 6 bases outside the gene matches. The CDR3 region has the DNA TGTGCCAGCAGCGTAGATGGGACAGATAACTACGAGCAGTACTTC. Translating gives CASSVDGTDNYEQYF.

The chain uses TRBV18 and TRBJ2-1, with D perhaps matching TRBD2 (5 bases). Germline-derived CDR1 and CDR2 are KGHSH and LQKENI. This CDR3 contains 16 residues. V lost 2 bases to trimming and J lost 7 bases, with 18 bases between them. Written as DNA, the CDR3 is TGTGCCAGCTCACCATCCCAAGCGGCCTTAAGAAATGAGCAGTTCTTC. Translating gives CASSPSQAALRNEQFF.

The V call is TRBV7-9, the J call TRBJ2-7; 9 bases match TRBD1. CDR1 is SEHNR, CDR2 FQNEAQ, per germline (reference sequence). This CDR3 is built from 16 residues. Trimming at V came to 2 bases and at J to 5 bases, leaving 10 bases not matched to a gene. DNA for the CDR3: TGTGCCAGCAGCTTACTCACAGGGGGCGCAAGTAACGAGCAGTACTTC. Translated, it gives CASSLLTGGASNEQYF.

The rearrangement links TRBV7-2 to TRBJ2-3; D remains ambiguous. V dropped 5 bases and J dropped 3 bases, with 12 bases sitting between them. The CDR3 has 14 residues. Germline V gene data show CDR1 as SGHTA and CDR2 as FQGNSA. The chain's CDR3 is CASSQEPKTDTQYF. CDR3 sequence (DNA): TGTGCCAGCAGCCAGGAACCTAAAACAGATACGCAGTATTTT.

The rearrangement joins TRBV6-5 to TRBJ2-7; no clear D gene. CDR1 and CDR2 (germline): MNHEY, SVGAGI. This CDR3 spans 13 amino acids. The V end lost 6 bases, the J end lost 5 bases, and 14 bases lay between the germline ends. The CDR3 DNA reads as TGTGCCAGCAGGATCACCGGTGCGAACGAGCAGTACTTC. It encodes CASRITGANEQYF.

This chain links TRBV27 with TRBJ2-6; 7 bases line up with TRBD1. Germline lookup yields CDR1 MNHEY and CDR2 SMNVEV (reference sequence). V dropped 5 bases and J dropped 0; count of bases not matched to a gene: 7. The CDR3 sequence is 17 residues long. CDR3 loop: CASSHRTGASGANVLTF. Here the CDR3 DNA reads TGTGCCAGCAGTCATCGGACAGGCGCCTCTGGGGCCAACGTCCTGACTTTC.

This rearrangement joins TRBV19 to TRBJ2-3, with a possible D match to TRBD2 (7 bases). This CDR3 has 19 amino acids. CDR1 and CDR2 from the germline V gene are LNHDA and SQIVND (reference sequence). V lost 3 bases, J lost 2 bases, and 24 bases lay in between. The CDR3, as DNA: TGTGCCAGTAGTATCACACGGCGGGGGCTGGTGAGGTCCACAGATACGCAGTATTTT. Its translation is CASSITRRGLVRSTDTQYF.

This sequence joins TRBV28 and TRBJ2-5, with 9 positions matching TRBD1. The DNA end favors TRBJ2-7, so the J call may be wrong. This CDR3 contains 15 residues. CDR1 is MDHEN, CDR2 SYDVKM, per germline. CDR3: CASSGTGSSPYEQYF. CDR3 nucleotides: TGTGCCAGCAGTGGGACAGGGTCATCCCCCTACGAGCAGTACTTC.

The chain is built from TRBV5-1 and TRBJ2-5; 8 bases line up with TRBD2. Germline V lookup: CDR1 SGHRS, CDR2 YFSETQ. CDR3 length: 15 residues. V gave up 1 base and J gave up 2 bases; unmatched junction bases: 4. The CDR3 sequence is CASSLYSGGQETQYF. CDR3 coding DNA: TGCGCCAGCAGCTTGTACAGCGGGGGACAAGAGACCCAGTACTTC.

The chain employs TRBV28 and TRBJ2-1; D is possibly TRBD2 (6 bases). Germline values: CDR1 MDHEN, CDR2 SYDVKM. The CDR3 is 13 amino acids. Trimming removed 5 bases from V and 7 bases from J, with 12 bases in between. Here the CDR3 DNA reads TGTGCCAGCAGTGCGGTAGGGAGGAATGAGCAGTTCTTC. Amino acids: CASSAVGRNEQFF.

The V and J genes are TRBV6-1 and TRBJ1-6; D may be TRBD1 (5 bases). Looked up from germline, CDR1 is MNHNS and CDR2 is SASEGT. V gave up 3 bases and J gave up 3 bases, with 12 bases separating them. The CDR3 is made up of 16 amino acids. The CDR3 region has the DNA TGTGCCAGCAGTGAGAGAGGACACCTCTATAATTCACCCCTCCACTTT. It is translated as CASSERGHLYNSPLHF.